This record looks at one TCR beta chain sequence and its context. What it binds is unknown. The entry originates in a study of tumor-infiltrating lymphocytes in localized non-small cell lung cancer. About the research overall: Patients included smokers and never-smokers with various histologies, some sampled after neoadjuvant chemotherapy.

The CDR3 runs 21 residues. The V segment lost 2 bases and the J segment 2 bases; nucleotides outside the gene matches: 16. Germline-derived CDR1 and CDR2 are MGHRA and YSYEKL. Libraries were prepared by immunoSEQ multiplex PCR; TCRdb keeps only in-frame clonotypes and omits some of them. Counted here are roughly 9,900 clones, around 63% occurring once; the ten biggest clones make up around a tenth. Study results and limitations: Tumor T-cell fraction was not associated with recurrence-free survival.

The TCR sequence derives from a human donor with non-small cell lung cancer. V gene TRBV4-1 combines with J gene TRBJ2-5, with TRBD2 matching 14 bases. The sequenced material came from lung tumor tissue. CDR3 amino acids: CASSQNPRLAGGPGKQETQYF. The CDR3 coding sequence is TGCGCCAGCAGCCAAAACCCGAGACTAGCGGGAGGGCCTGGGAAACAAGAGACCCAGTACTTC.